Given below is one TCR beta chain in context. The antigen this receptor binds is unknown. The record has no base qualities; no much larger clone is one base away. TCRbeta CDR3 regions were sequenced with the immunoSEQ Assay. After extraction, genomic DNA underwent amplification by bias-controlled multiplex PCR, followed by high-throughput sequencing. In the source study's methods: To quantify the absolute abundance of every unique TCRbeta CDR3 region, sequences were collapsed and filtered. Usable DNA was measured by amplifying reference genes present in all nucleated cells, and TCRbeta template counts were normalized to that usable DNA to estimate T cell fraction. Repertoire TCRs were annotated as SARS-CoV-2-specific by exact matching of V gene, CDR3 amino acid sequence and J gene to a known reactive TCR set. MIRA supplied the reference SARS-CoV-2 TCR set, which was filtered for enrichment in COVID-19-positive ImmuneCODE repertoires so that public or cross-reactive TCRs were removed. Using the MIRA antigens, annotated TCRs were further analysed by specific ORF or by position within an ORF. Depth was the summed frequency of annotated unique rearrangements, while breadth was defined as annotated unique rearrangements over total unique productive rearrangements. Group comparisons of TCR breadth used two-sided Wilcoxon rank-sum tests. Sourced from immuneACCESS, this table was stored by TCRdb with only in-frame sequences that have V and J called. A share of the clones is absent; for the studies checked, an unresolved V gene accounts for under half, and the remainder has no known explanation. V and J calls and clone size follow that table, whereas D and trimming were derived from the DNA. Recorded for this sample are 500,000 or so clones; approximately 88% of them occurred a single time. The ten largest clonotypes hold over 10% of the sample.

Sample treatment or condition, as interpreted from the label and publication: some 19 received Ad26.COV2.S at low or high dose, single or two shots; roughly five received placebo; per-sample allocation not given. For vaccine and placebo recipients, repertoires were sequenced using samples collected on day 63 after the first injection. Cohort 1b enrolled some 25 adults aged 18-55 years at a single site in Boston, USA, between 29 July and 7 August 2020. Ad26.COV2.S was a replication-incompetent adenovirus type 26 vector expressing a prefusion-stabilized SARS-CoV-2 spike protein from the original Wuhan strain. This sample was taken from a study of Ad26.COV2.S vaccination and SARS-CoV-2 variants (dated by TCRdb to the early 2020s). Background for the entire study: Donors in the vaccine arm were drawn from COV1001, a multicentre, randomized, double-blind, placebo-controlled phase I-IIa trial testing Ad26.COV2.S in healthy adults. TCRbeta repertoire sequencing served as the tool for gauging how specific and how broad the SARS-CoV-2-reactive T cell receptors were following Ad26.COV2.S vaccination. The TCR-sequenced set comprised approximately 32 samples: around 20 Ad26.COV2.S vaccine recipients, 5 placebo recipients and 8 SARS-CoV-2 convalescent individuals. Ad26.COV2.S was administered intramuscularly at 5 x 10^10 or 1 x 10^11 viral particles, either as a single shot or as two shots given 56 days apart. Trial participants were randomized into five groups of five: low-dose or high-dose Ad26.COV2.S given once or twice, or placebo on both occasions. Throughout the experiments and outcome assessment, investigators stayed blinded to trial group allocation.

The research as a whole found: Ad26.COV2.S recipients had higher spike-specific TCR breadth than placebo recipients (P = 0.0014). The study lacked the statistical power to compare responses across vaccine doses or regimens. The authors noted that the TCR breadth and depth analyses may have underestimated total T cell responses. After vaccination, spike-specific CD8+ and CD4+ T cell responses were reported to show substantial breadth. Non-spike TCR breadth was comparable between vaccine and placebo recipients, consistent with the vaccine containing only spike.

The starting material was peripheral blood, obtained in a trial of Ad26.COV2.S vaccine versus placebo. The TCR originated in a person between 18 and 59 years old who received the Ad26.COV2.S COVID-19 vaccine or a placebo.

DNA sequence: TGTGCCAGCTCACAAACGAATGAAAAACTGTTTTTT. Translation gives CASSQTNEKLFF. The chain joins TRBV18 to TRBJ1-4; the D gene is unclear. Spanning cysteine to phenylalanine, the CDR3 consists of 12 amino acids. The retained sequence is limited to the CDR3, 36 bases, with the frame set at the first base. CDR1 and CDR2 were assigned from the germline V gene as KGHSH and LQKENI. Between the V and J ends, shortened by 4 bases and 5 bases respectively, the junction contains 5 bases.